The entry below describes one T cell receptor beta chain. Its specificity is not known. The data originate from a study of blood T cells in healthy people across ages. Study outcomes and limitations: Changes in expanded clonotypes were possibly confounded, as the CMV status of donors was unknown.

There are 16 residues in the CDR3. Trimming took 8 bases from V and 1 from J; bases not matched to a gene: 10. Germline V gene lookup returns CDR1 MDHEN and CDR2 SYDVKM. Sample-barcoded 5' priming and a J-beta primer mix drove a second PCR of roughly 7 to 11 cycles. Every cDNA molecule bore a tag from a template-switch adaptor containing 12 random nucleotides. Samples each returned at least 3 million CDR3-containing paired-end reads. TCRdb reprocessed the 5' RACE reads with MiXCR, giving one entry per CDR3 protein. This sample yields about 1.8 million distinct CDR3 sequences, of which about 49% are seen a single time; more than 2% belongs to the top ten.

Source material: blood. The chain recombines TRBV28 with TRBJ2-3; TRBD2 matches 9 bases. The sequence was collected from a woman aged 40 to 50 in good health. CDR3: CASLLGGLAGTDTQYF. In DNA form, the CDR3 reads TGTGCCAGCCTATTAGGGGGACTAGCAGGCACAGATACGCAGTATTTT.